This T cell receptor (beta chain) was documented in a study of monozygotic twins with inflammatory bowel disease. TCRdb reprocessed the 5' RACE reads and keeps a single row for each CDR3 protein, giving no DNA. Recorded for this sample: a few hundred thousand distinct CDR3 sequences. The clonotype was recovered from a human donor with ulcerative colitis or Crohn's disease, or a healthy co-twin of an affected twin (not recorded which). Sequencing input: blood.

The CDR3 loop is CASSLKRGGYGYTF. The genes are TRBV27 and TRBJ1-2; TCRdb returns TRBD1, unconfirmable since there is no DNA. The CDR3 loop spans 14 amino acids. Germline CDR1 and CDR2: MNHEY and SMNVEV (reference sequence).